This T cell receptor (beta chain) appears in the sequencing data of a study of monozygotic twins with inflammatory bowel disease. The study, taken as a whole, reports: Patient repertoire variability may have increased through differing immunosuppressive treatments. Individual T cell subtypes were not distinguishable.

Template switching was used to attach UMIs, which incorporated a 6-nucleotide sample barcode. No DNA is given; TCRdb re-called the 5' RACE reads and lists each CDR3 protein once. This sample's table has approximately 200,000 distinct CDR3 sequences. CDR1 SGHRS and CDR2 YFSETQ come from the germline V gene. This CDR3 contains 15 residues. T cells were not sorted, and total RNA was isolated straight from whole blood. Regarding this clonotype: What it recognizes is unknown.

This clonotype was obtained from a human donor with ulcerative colitis or Crohn's disease, or a healthy co-twin of an affected twin (not recorded which). Sequencing was performed on blood. V is TRBV5-1 and J is TRBJ2-7. CDR3 residues: CASSLTVVGGYEQYF.